This entry describes one T cell receptor (beta chain). Its cognate antigen has yet to be identified. There are no base qualities to consult, and no much larger clone falls within one base. The data were obtained in a study of T cells in Graves' hyperthyroidism and ophthalmopathy (dated by TCRdb to the late 2010s). As for the study more broadly: Peripheral blood was collected at initial diagnosis, before any treatment. Prospective prediction of ophthalmopathy was tested in an independent validation cohort consisting of 18 hyperthyroidism patients and 15 to 17 patients who later progressed to ophthalmopathy. After sampling, hyperthyroidism patients received methimazole starting at 30 mg daily, and ophthalmopathy patients received high-dose intravenous methylprednisolone. The 75 to 100 discovery patients were randomly split 7:3 into training and test sets. TCR Vbeta CDR3 sequencing of some 140 peripheral blood samples (over 40 ophthalmopathy, around 80 hyperthyroidism and 17 progressor patients) is reported in the paper. To identify distinguishing TCR V-J signatures, a discovery cohort of some 99 patients was used, comprising approximately 40 with Graves' ophthalmopathy and around 57 with stable Graves' hyperthyroidism. In more than five Graves' hyperthyroidism patients, the study also compared T-cell repertoires from thyroid tissue with T-cell repertoires from blood.

The investigation overall reported the following: In cross-validation, a model built on a 13 V-J signature told ophthalmopathy apart from stable hyperthyroidism with 87.88% sensitivity and about 81% specificity, and in testing the same model reached 80%/75%. In validation, progression to ophthalmopathy was predicted by the model with nearly 71% sensitivity and 72.22% specificity, a median of around 5.9 months before onset. Blood samples also contained most of the expanded thyroid clonotypes (frequency above 0.001), which suggests that blood repertoires may reflect thyroid immune responses. Sample size was not statistically predetermined, and investigators were not blinded to group allocation.

Inclusive of the bounding cysteine and phenylalanine, the CDR3 is 14 residues long. Of the read, only the CDR3 DNA is kept; its 42 bases are in frame from base 1. The trim is 6 bases for V and 0 bases for J, with a gap of 11 bases between the germline ends. CDR1 and CDR2, per the germline V gene, are LGHNA and YNFKEQ. Amplification of TCR beta CDR3 regions was carried out from RNA transcripts. The TCR CDR3 was subjected to a first round of RT-PCR using the HTBI primer set and the Qiagen OneStep RT-PCR kit. Libraries were constructed in a second round of multiplex PCR, after which size selection and purification were performed. The libraries were sequenced on an Illumina HiSeq2000 using paired-end 100 bp reads. The source study handled its data this way. SOAPnuke was used to process the raw data, removing reads that contained adapters or uncalled bases, had a mean Phred below 15, or lacked an exact match to the constant primer or identifier. COPE v1.2.5 was used to merge the high-quality paired reads, and each unique nucleotide sequence was defined as a clonotype. MiTCR v1.1 was used to align the clonotypes against IMGT TRBV, TRBD and TRBJ reference segments. The analysis was restricted to V-J combinations with a frequency above 0.0001, which together covered roughly 99% of the repertoires. A TCS score was defined as the ratio between F50 (clonal expansion) and ExV (chaos), using BLOSUM62-based TCRdist between CDR3 peptides within each V-J. Welch's t-statistics and random forest reduced just over 500 V-J features to roughly 13, which were used in a naive Bayes classifier (R e1071). The public sequencing data were trimmed at Q25 with fastp and processed into clonotypes with MiXCR by TCRdb, which kept only in-frame beta chains. Rows are combined by CDR3 protein, so each entry shows the most common genes and DNA. What appears here as the V and J calls and clone size reflects TCRdb's work, not the paper's. Within this sample are about 360,000 distinct CDR3 sequences, with about 12% of them counted one time only. The ten top clones hold 9.2% of the sample.

Stable Graves' hyperthyroidism was defined as the absence of progression to ophthalmopathy over 18 months of follow-up. Hyperthyroidism patients were newly diagnosed, with disease duration under 2 months, and aged 18 to 65 years. Patients with uncontrolled infections, other autoimmune diseases, pregnancy or lactation were excluded. Diagnoses were established on the basis of clinical symptoms, serum thyroxine and TRAb, thyroid ultrasound, and orbital computed tomography. PBMCs were separated from 7.5 to 10 ml of fresh peripheral blood using Ficoll-Paque density gradient centrifugation. Total RNA was extracted using Trizol reagent, and RNA quality was assessed on an Agilent 2100 Bioanalyzer.

Sequencing input: blood. The clonotype originates from a woman between 18 and 29 years old with Graves' hyperthyroidism. Recombination joined TRBV4-2 with TRBJ1-2; no confident D gene assignment can be made. For the CDR3, the sequence is CASSQAGPNYGYTF. The DNA sequence follows: TGTGCCAGCAGTCAGGCCGGGCCTAACTATGGCTACACCTTC.